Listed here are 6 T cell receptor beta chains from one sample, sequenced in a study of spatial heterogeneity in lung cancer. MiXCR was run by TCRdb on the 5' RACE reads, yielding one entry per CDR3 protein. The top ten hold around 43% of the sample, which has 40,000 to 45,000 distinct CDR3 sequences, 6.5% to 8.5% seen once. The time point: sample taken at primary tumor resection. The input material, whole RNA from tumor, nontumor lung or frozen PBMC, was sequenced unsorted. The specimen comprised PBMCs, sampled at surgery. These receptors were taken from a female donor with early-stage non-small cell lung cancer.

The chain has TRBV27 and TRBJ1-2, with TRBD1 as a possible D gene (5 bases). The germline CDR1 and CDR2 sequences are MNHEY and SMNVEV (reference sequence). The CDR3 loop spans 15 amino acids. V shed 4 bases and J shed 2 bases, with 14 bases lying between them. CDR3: CASSSGRTSNYGYTF. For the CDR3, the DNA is TGTGCCAGCAGTTCAGGGAGAACGTCGAACTATGGCTACACCTTC.

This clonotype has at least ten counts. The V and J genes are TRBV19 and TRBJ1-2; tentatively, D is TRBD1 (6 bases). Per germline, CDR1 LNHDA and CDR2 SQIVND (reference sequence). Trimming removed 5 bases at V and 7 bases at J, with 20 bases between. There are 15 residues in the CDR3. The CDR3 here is CASSPWTAGIVGYTF. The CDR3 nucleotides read TGTGCCAGTAGTCCCTGGACAGCGGGAATCGTTGGCTACACCTTC. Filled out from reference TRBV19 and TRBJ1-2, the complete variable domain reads DGGITQSPKYLFRKEGQNVTLSCEQNLNHDAMYWYRQDPGQGLRLIYYSQIVNDFQKGDIAEGYSVSREKKESFPLTVTSAQKNPTAFYLCASSPWTAGIVGYTFGSGTRLTVV.

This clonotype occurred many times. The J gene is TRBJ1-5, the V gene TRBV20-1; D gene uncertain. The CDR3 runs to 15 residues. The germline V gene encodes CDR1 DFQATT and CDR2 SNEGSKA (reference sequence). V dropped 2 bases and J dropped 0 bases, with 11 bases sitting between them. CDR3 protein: CSARSVGLSNQPQHF. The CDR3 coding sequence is TGCAGTGCTAGATCAGTCGGCCTTAGCAATCAGCCCCAGCATTTT.

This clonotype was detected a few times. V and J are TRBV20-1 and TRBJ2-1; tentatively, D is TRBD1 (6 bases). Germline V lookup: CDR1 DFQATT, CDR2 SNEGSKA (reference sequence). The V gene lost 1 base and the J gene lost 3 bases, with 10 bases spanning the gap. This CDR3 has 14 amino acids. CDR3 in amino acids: CSARAPDSYNEQFF. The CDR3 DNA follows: TGCAGTGCTAGAGCTCCGGACAGCTACAATGAGCAGTTCTTC.

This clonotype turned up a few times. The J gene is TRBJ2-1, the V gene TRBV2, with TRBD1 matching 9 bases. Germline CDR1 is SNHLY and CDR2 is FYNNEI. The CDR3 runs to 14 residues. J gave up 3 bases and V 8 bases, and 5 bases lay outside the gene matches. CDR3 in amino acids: CASGRGQGYNEQFF. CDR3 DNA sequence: TGTGCCAGCGGTAGGGGACAGGGCTACAATGAGCAGTTCTTC. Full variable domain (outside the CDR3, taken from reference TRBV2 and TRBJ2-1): EPEVTQTPSHQVTQMGQEVILRCVPISNHLYFYWYRQILGQKVEFLVSFYNNEISEKSEIFDDQFSVERPDGSNFTLKIRSTKLEDSAMYFCASGRGQGYNEQFFGPGTRLTVL.

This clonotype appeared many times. The CDR3 protein is CASSQTSGGAREQFF. DNA for the CDR3: TGTGCCAGCAGCCAGACTAGCGGGGGGGCCCGTGAGCAGTTCTTC. The V and J genes are TRBV28 and TRBJ2-1; 14 bases agree with TRBD2. V was clipped by 6 bases and J by 9 bases; unmatched bases: 7. The CDR3 consists of 15 residues. The germline V gene encodes CDR1 MDHEN and CDR2 SYDVKM.